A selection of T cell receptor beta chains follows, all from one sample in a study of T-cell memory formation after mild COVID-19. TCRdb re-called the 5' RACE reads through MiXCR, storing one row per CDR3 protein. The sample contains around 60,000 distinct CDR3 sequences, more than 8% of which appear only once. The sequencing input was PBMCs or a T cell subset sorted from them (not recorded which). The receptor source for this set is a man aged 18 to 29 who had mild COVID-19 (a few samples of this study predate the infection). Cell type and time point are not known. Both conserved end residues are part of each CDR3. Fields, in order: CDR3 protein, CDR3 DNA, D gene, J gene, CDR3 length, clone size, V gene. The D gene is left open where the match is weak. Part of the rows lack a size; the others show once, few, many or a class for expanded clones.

CDR3 protein: CASSEAFAVTTNEKLFF
CDR3 DNA: TGTGCCAGCAGTGAAGCGTTTGCCGTGACAACTAATGAAAAACTGTTTTTT
D gene: NA
J gene: TRBJ1-4
CDR3 length: 17
clone size: NA
V gene: TRBV6-1

CDR3 protein: CASSLTGTSGGHNEQFF
CDR3 DNA: TGCGCCAGCAGCTTGACAGGGACTAGCGGGGGGCACAATGAGCAGTTCTTC
D gene: TRBD2
J gene: TRBJ2-1
CDR3 length: 17
clone size: NA
V gene: TRBV5-1

CDR3 protein: CASSLVQGANTGELFF
CDR3 DNA: TGTGCCAGCAGCTTAGTACAGGGGGCGAACACCGGGGAGCTGTTTTTT
D gene: TRBD1
J gene: TRBJ2-2
CDR3 length: 16
clone size: few
V gene: TRBV11-3

CDR3 protein: CASSRTSANTGELFF
CDR3 DNA: TGTGCCAGCAGCCGCACTAGCGCGAACACCGGGGAGCTGTTTTTT
D gene: TRBD2
J gene: TRBJ2-2
CDR3 length: 15
clone size: NA
V gene: TRBV28

CDR3 protein: CASSLDLQGTQYF
CDR3 DNA: TGCGCCAGCAGCTTGGACCTGCAGGGGACCCAGTACTTC
D gene: NA
J gene: TRBJ2-5
CDR3 length: 13
clone size: medium-sized
V gene: TRBV5-1

CDR3 protein: CASSLEGGNQPQHF
CDR3 DNA: TGCGCCAGCAGCTTGGAAGGCGGCAATCAGCCCCAGCATTTT
D gene: NA
J gene: TRBJ1-5
CDR3 length: 14
clone size: many
V gene: TRBV5-1

CDR3 protein: CASSFTGRDTQYF
CDR3 DNA: TGTGCCAGCAGTTTCACAGGGAGGGATACGCAGTATTTT
D gene: NA
J gene: TRBJ2-3
CDR3 length: 13
clone size: few
V gene: TRBV27

CDR3 protein: CASSDESGANVLTF
CDR3 DNA: TGCGCCAGCAGCGACGAGTCAGGGGCCAACGTCCTGACTTTC
D gene: NA
J gene: TRBJ2-6
CDR3 length: 14
clone size: NA
V gene: TRBV5-1

CDR3 protein: CASSLAIAGGRSNEQFF
CDR3 DNA: TGCGCCAGCAGCTTGGCCATAGCGGGGGGGAGAAGTAATGAGCAGTTCTTC
D gene: TRBD2
J gene: TRBJ2-1
CDR3 length: 17
clone size: many
V gene: TRBV5-1

CDR3 protein: CASSQGQGMTKNIQYF
CDR3 DNA: TGCGCCAGCAGCCAAGGGCAGGGGATGACCAAAAACATTCAGTACTTC
D gene: NA
J gene: TRBJ2-4
CDR3 length: 16
clone size: NA
V gene: TRBV4-1

CDR3 protein: CASSPTRGFSLLTGELFF
CDR3 DNA: TGCGCCAGCAGCCCGACGAGGGGGTTCAGCCTACTCACCGGGGAGCTGTTTTTT
D gene: NA
J gene: TRBJ2-2
CDR3 length: 18
clone size: NA
V gene: TRBV4-3

CDR3 protein: CSATSGGGDQPQHF
CDR3 DNA: TGCAGTGCTACCTCAGGGGGCGGAGATCAGCCCCAGCATTTT
D gene: TRBD1
J gene: TRBJ1-5
CDR3 length: 14
clone size: NA
V gene: TRBV20-1

CDR3 protein: CAWNSGTYEQYF
CDR3 DNA: TGTGCCTGGAATAGCGGCACATACGAGCAGTACTTC
D gene: NA
J gene: TRBJ2-7
CDR3 length: 12
clone size: few
V gene: TRBV30

CDR3 protein: CASSPRTAYTEAFF
CDR3 DNA: TGTGCCAGCAGCCCTAGGACCGCCTACACTGAAGCTTTCTTT
D gene: NA
J gene: TRBJ1-1
CDR3 length: 14
clone size: NA
V gene: TRBV12-3/TRBV12-4

CDR3 protein: CASSYYGGQPQHF
CDR3 DNA: TGTGCCAGCAGTTACTATGGGGGCCAGCCCCAGCATTTT
D gene: NA
J gene: TRBJ1-5
CDR3 length: 13
clone size: few
V gene: TRBV6-5

CDR3 protein: CASSLKRGETDTQYF
CDR3 DNA: TGCGCCAGCAGCTTGAAACGGGGGGAAACGGATACGCAGTATTTT
D gene: TRBD2
J gene: TRBJ2-3
CDR3 length: 15
clone size: few
V gene: TRBV5-1

CDR3 protein: CASSPMGAVETQYF
CDR3 DNA: TGTGCCAGCAGCCCGATGGGGGCCGTAGAGACCCAGTACTTC
D gene: NA
J gene: TRBJ2-5
CDR3 length: 14
clone size: many
V gene: TRBV7-2

CDR3 protein: CASSPQGGNQPQHF
CDR3 DNA: TGTGCCAGCAGTCCTCAGGGTGGGAATCAGCCCCAGCATTTT
D gene: NA
J gene: TRBJ1-5
CDR3 length: 14
clone size: many
V gene: TRBV6-2/TRBV6-3

CDR3 protein: CSADGGFSGANVLTF
CDR3 DNA: TGCAGTGCTGATGGAGGCTTCTCTGGGGCCAACGTCCTGACTTTC
D gene: NA
J gene: TRBJ2-6
CDR3 length: 15
clone size: many
V gene: TRBV20-1

CDR3 protein: CASSRELREQFF
CDR3 DNA: TGTGCCAGTTCCAGGGAATTGCGGGAGCAGTTCTTC
D gene: NA
J gene: TRBJ2-1
CDR3 length: 12
clone size: many
V gene: TRBV7-2

CDR3 protein: CSARDPVAAYNEQFF
CDR3 DNA: TGCAGTGCTAGAGATCCAGTTGCAGCCTACAATGAGCAGTTCTTC
D gene: NA
J gene: TRBJ2-1
CDR3 length: 15
clone size: few
V gene: TRBV20-1

CDR3 protein: CASSLEVGDEQFF
CDR3 DNA: TGCGCCAGCAGCCTGGAGGTGGGCGATGAGCAGTTCTTC
D gene: NA
J gene: TRBJ2-1
CDR3 length: 13
clone size: many
V gene: TRBV5-1

CDR3 protein: CASSADRAYNSPLHF
CDR3 DNA: TGTGCCAGCAGCGCGGACAGGGCATATAATTCACCCCTCCACTTT
D gene: TRBD1
J gene: TRBJ1-6
CDR3 length: 15
clone size: NA
V gene: TRBV7-9

CDR3 protein: CSARDPIGGGETQYF
CDR3 DNA: TGCAGTGCTAGAGATCCTATAGGGGGTGGAGAGACCCAGTACTTC
D gene: NA
J gene: TRBJ2-5
CDR3 length: 15
clone size: NA
V gene: TRBV20-1

CDR3 protein: CASSRTGTEGTDTQYF
CDR3 DNA: TGTGCCAGCAGCCGGACCGGGACAGAAGGCACAGATACGCAGTATTTT
D gene: TRBD1
J gene: TRBJ2-3
CDR3 length: 16
clone size: NA
V gene: TRBV7-2

CDR3 protein: CATSNIRGEGSPLHF
CDR3 DNA: TGTGCCACCAGCAATATACGGGGAGAAGGCTCACCCCTCCACTTT
D gene: NA
J gene: TRBJ1-6
CDR3 length: 15
clone size: NA
V gene: TRBV15

CDR3 protein: CASSQDRSENTGELFF
CDR3 DNA: TGCGCCAGCAGCCAAGATAGGAGCGAGAACACCGGGGAGCTGTTTTTT
D gene: NA
J gene: TRBJ2-2
CDR3 length: 16
clone size: many
V gene: TRBV4-3

CDR3 protein: CSARWGIKDEQYF
CDR3 DNA: TGCAGTGCCAGATGGGGGATCAAGGACGAGCAGTACTTC
D gene: NA
J gene: TRBJ2-7
CDR3 length: 13
clone size: many
V gene: TRBV20-1

CDR3 protein: CASSVQLAVGAGELFF
CDR3 DNA: TGTGCCAGCAGCGTGCAACTAGCCGTCGGGGCCGGGGAGCTGTTTTTT
D gene: NA
J gene: TRBJ2-2
CDR3 length: 16
clone size: few
V gene: TRBV9

CDR3 protein: CASSQDSATGKTDTQYF
CDR3 DNA: TGCGCCAGCAGCCAAGATTCGGCTACAGGGAAGACAGATACGCAGTATTTT
D gene: NA
J gene: TRBJ2-3
CDR3 length: 17
clone size: few
V gene: TRBV4-3

CDR3 protein: CASSLQGARYNEQFF
CDR3 DNA: TGCGCCAGCAGCTTACAGGGGGCCAGATACAATGAGCAGTTCTTC
D gene: TRBD1
J gene: TRBJ2-1
CDR3 length: 15
clone size: many
V gene: TRBV5-1

CDR3 protein: CASSSPGGLTQHF
CDR3 DNA: TGTGCCAGCAGTTCGCCCGGGGGCTTGACCCAGCATTTT
D gene: NA
J gene: TRBJ1-5
CDR3 length: 13
clone size: NA
V gene: TRBV6-5

CDR3 protein: CSARKGEAQPQHF
CDR3 DNA: TGCAGTGCTAGGAAAGGGGAGGCGCAGCCCCAGCATTTT
D gene: NA
J gene: TRBJ1-5
CDR3 length: 13
clone size: NA
V gene: TRBV20-1

CDR3 protein: CASSLSGDSEETQYF
CDR3 DNA: TGTGCCAGCAGCTTAAGTGGGGACTCAGAAGAGACCCAGTACTTC
D gene: NA
J gene: TRBJ2-5
CDR3 length: 15
clone size: NA
V gene: TRBV11-1

CDR3 protein: CASSYPGTGGYTF
CDR3 DNA: TGTGCCAGCAGTTACCCCGGGACTGGTGGCTACACCTTC
D gene: NA
J gene: TRBJ1-2
CDR3 length: 13
clone size: NA
V gene: TRBV12-3/TRBV12-4

CDR3 protein: CASSASSGAGETQYF
CDR3 DNA: TGTGCCAGCAGCGCCTCCTCCGGGGCGGGGGAGACCCAGTACTTC
D gene: NA
J gene: TRBJ2-5
CDR3 length: 15
clone size: few
V gene: TRBV9

CDR3 protein: CASSRDPSGGANTQYF
CDR3 DNA: TGTGCCAGCAGCCGAGATCCCTCCGGGGGGGCGAATACGCAGTATTTT
D gene: TRBD2
J gene: TRBJ2-3
CDR3 length: 16
clone size: NA
V gene: TRBV4-2

CDR3 protein: CASSLRQGNTEAFF
CDR3 DNA: TGTGCCAGCAGTCTCAGACAGGGAAACACTGAAGCTTTCTTT
D gene: TRBD1
J gene: TRBJ1-1
CDR3 length: 14
clone size: few
V gene: TRBV2

CDR3 protein: CASSPAVSYEQYF
CDR3 DNA: TGTGCCAGCAGCCCGGCGGTGTCCTACGAGCAGTACTTC
D gene: NA
J gene: TRBJ2-7
CDR3 length: 13
clone size: few
V gene: TRBV14

CDR3 protein: CATSPSGDPQPQHF
CDR3 DNA: TGTGCCACCTCCCCTTCAGGGGACCCCCAGCCCCAGCATTTT
D gene: NA
J gene: TRBJ1-5
CDR3 length: 14
clone size: NA
V gene: TRBV24-1

CDR3 protein: CSAQSQTYGYTF
CDR3 DNA: TGCAGTGCTCAATCTCAGACCTATGGCTACACCTTC
D gene: NA
J gene: TRBJ1-2
CDR3 length: 12
clone size: NA
V gene: TRBV20-1